The entry that follows covers one T cell receptor (beta chain) sequence. Its antigen is as yet unknown. The PCR had 60 Vbeta and 13 Jbeta primers. Assay: immunoSEQ multiplex PCR; the TCRdb copy retains only in-frame clones and omits some. This table holds 90,000 to 120,000 clones, about 75% found once. The germline V gene has CDR1 SGHNT and CDR2 YYREEE (reference sequence). This CDR3 has 15 residues. V lost 4 bases to trimming and J lost 5 bases; unmatched junction nucleotides: 8. The source of the sample is a study of cytomegalovirus exposure and HLA in healthy donors. Study results and caveats: Common viral pathogens (according to a later analysis) appeared linked to several of the most significant clusters.

Sequencing used PBMCs. The rearrangement links TRBV5-4 to TRBJ1-5; 8 bases agree with TRBD1. The TCR was taken from a male donor in good health and CMV-seropositive. The CDR3 region is CASSGGDRLYQPQHF. As DNA, the CDR3 is TGTGCCAGCAGCGGGGGGGACAGGCTATATCAGCCCCAGCATTTT.